One sample yielded the 5 T cell receptor beta chains listed below, sequenced in a study of T cell responses to AZD1222 COVID-19 vaccine. Only in-frame clones appear in the TCRdb table, and some are missing; sequencing was by immunoSEQ multiplex PCR. This table has some 110,000 clones, 80% to 90% appearing once. Sequenced here: peripheral blood, sampled on day 0 of AZD1222 vaccination. These receptors all come from an adult in good health.

The rearrangement links TRBV7-9 to TRBJ2-7, with no clear D. The V gene lost 3 bases and the J gene lost 3 bases, with 12 bases spanning the gap. This CDR3 is 14 amino acids long. The germline V gene has CDR1 SEHNR and CDR2 FQNEAQ (reference sequence). In DNA form, the CDR3 reads TGTGCCAGCAGCTTCCTCCAGTCCTACTACGAGCAGTACTTC. Amino acids: CASSFLQSYYEQYF. Filled out from reference TRBV7-9 and TRBJ2-7, the complete variable domain reads DTGVSQNPRHKITKRGQNVTFRCDPISEHNRLYWYRQTLGQGPEFLTYFQNEAQLEKSRLLSDRFSAERPKGSFSTLEIQRTEQGDSAMYLCASSFLQSYYEQYFGPGTRLTVT.

V and J are TRBV10-3 and TRBJ1-2; 7 nucleotides line up with TRBD1. Germline V gene lookup returns CDR1 ENHRY and CDR2 SYGVKD. CDR3 length: 14 amino acids. Germline trimming cut 6 bases from V and 8 bases from J; bases unmatched to any gene: 12. The CDR3 spells CAIRAAEGAVGYTF. CDR3 DNA sequence: TGTGCCATCAGAGCAGCGGAGGGGGCAGTGGGCTACACCTTC.

The chain is built from TRBV4-3 and TRBJ1-4; D remains unclear. CDR1 and CDR2 from the germline V gene are LGHNA and YSLEER. This CDR3 contains 15 residues. The ends were cut back, 0 bases at V and 8 bases at J, with 13 bases in the middle. The chain's CDR3 is CASSQEFPTREKLFF. In DNA form, the CDR3 reads TGCGCCAGCAGCCAAGAATTCCCGACTAGGGAAAAACTGTTTTTT.

The chain combines TRBV10-3 with TRBJ1-2; D is perhaps TRBD1 (6 bases). CDR3 size: 12 residues. Trimming stripped 0 bases from V and 8 bases from J, with 7 bases between. Looked up from germline, CDR1 is ENHRY and CDR2 is SYGVKD. The CDR3 DNA follows: TGTGCCATCAGTGAGTCAGGGGGAGGCTACACCTTC. It yields the protein CAISESGGGYTF.

V gene TRBV12-3 or TRBV12-4 combines with J gene TRBJ2-7; no clear D. The CDR3 runs to 12 residues. V lost 3 bases and J lost 3, with 6 bases in between. Here the CDR3 DNA reads TGTGCCAGCAGTTTCGGTGGCTACGAGCAGTACTTC. As protein: CASSFGGYEQYF.